These 31 T cell receptor beta chains share one sample of origin, sequenced in a study of identical twins. TCRdb re-derived calls from the 5' RACE reads in MiXCR, one entry per CDR3 protein. The sample has some 500,000 distinct CDR3 sequences, roughly 9.9% seen once. This same sample was also taken into another study, of yellow fever vaccine responses in identical twins.

Sequences were obtained from PBMCs. Receptors were obtained from a young woman in good health.

This clonotype was seen repeatedly, ten times or more. V is TRBV5-6 and J is TRBJ2-2, with a tentative D call TRBD2 (6 bases). CDR3 length: 17 residues. With 1 base removed from V and 5 bases from J, the gap between germline ends came to 18 bases. Germline V gene lookup returns CDR1 SGHDT and CDR2 YYEEEE. Here the CDR3 reads CASSLRVGGVWTGELFF. The CDR3 bases are TGTGCCAGCAGCTTGCGCGTCGGCGGGGTTTGGACCGGGGAGCTGTTTTTT.

This clonotype was counted at least ten times. This chain connects TRBV20-1 to TRBJ1-6; the D gene is possibly TRBD1 (5 bases). The germline V gene encodes CDR1 DFQATT and CDR2 SNEGSKA (reference sequence). The CDR3 is made up of 16 amino acids. V lost 0 bases, J lost 8 bases, and 17 bases lay in between. The CDR3 loop is CSARDPTDSQYSPLHF. The CDR3 DNA is TGCAGTGCTAGAGATCCAACAGACAGCCAATATTCACCCCTCCACTTT.

The sample holds a few counts of this clonotype. The CDR3: CASIRLAGGQETQYF. CDR3 nucleotides: TGTGCCAGCATCCGACTAGCGGGGGGCCAAGAGACCCAGTACTTC. The V call is TRBV3-1, the J call TRBJ2-5, with 13 bases aligning to TRBD2. This CDR3 is 15 amino acids long. CDR1 and CDR2 (germline): LGHDT, YNNKEL (reference sequence). V dropped 7 bases and J dropped 1; count of bases not matched to a gene: 3.

The chain is built from TRBV6-2 or TRBV6-3 and TRBJ2-7, with 7 bases aligning to TRBD2. V lost 1 base and J lost 6; bases outside the gene matches: 6. This CDR3 is built from 14 residues. Germline V lookup: CDR1 MNHEY, CDR2 SVGEGT. CDR3 amino acids: CASSYLAGVSEQYF. DNA for the CDR3: TGTGCCAGCAGTTACTTGGCGGGAGTCTCCGAGCAGTACTTC.

There are many counts of this clonotype. V gene TRBV7-9 combines with J gene TRBJ2-3; D possibly corresponds to TRBD1 (5 bases). CDR3 size: 13 residues. V was pared by 2 bases and J by 9 bases, with 12 bases between. The germline CDR1 and CDR2 sequences are SEHNR and FQNEAQ (reference sequence). This CDR3 reads CASSLQGSATQYF. DNA of the CDR3: TGTGCCAGCAGCTTACAGGGTTCTGCCACGCAGTATTTT.

The chain has TRBV2 and TRBJ2-4, with D unresolved. The CDR3 totals 17 residues. Germline-derived CDR1 and CDR2 are SNHLY and FYNNEI. V lost 5 bases and J 5 bases, leaving 22 bases between the germline ends. The CDR3 DNA reads as TGTGCCAGCAGTTACCTACATGGACCACCCGGACAAAACATTCAGTACTTC. This sequence encodes CASSYLHGPPGQNIQYF.

This clonotype was seen repeatedly, ten times or more. The V and J genes are TRBV12-3 or TRBV12-4 and TRBJ1-1, with D unresolved. V was trimmed by 4 bases and J by 0 bases, leaving 12 bases between them. The CDR3 has 15 amino acids. DNA for the CDR3: TGTGCCAGCAGTTCAGGTGGAAGGCTGAACACTGAAGCTTTCTTT. Translated: CASSSGGRLNTEAFF.

V and J are TRBV30 and TRBJ2-2; 8 nucleotides agree with TRBD2. J lost 8 bases, V lost 0 bases, and 11 bases had no gene match. The CDR3 consists of 16 residues. Per the germline V gene, CDR1 is GTSNPN and CDR2 is SVGIG (reference sequence). The chain's CDR3 is CAWSVPGGPVSGELFF. The DNA for the CDR3 is TGTGCCTGGAGTGTACCGGGGGGGCCAGTTTCAGGGGAGCTGTTTTTT.

V is TRBV3-1 and J is TRBJ2-3; D ambiguous. This CDR3 is built from 14 residues. In germline, CDR1 is LGHDT, CDR2 YNNKEL (reference sequence). Trimming shortened V by 0 bases and J by 5 bases, and 9 bases separated the two germline ends. The CDR3 nucleotides read TGTGCCAGCAGCCAAGATCTTCCGGGAGATACGCAGTATTTT. Translating it yields CASSQDLPGDTQYF.

This clonotype has only a few counts. The chain recombines TRBV29-1 with TRBJ2-1; TRBD2 aligns across 11 bases. The CDR3 consists of 15 residues. V trimming: 4 bases; J trimming: 5 bases; junction bases outside the gene matches: 7. Germline V gene sequence: CDR1 SQVTM, CDR2 ANQGSEA. The CDR3 region is CSVVEPGLADNEQFF. CDR3 DNA: TGCAGCGTTGTGGAACCGGGACTAGCGGACAATGAGCAGTTCTTC.

About this clonotype: The junction does not match germline at one end; this may be a read error. This chain connects TRBV27 to TRBJ2-5; D may correspond to TRBD1 or TRBD2 (5 bases each). This CDR3 region has 14 residues. The V gene's germline CDR1 is MNHEY and CDR2 SMNVEV (reference sequence). The CDR3 sequence: CASSIGDPGRTKYF. The CDR3 DNA reads as TGTGCCAGCAGTATCGGGGACCCCGGTAGGACCAAGTACTTC.

This clonotype was recorded many times. The chain is built from TRBV7-9 and TRBJ2-5, with D perhaps TRBD1 (6 bases). The CDR3 length is 15 residues. The germline V and J ends were trimmed by 1 base and 2 bases, with 11 bases remaining between them. CDR1 is SEHNR and CDR2 is FQNEAQ in the germline V gene (reference sequence). The CDR3 is CASSLGQVLQETQYF. CDR3 in DNA: TGTGCCAGCAGCTTAGGACAGGTCCTACAAGAGACCCAGTACTTC.

This clonotype has more than one count but fewer than ten. The V and J genes are TRBV20-1 and TRBJ1-3; D remains unclear. The ends were cut back, 7 bases at V and 4 bases at J, with 14 bases in the middle. This CDR3 has 13 residues. Per germline, CDR1 DFQATT and CDR2 SNEGSKA (reference sequence). Written as DNA, the CDR3 is TGCAGTGGAAAAGCAGCCCACGGAAACACCATATATTTT. Protein product: CSGKAAHGNTIYF.

This clonotype was seen only a few times. The chain joins TRBV12-3 or TRBV12-4 to TRBJ2-2; TRBD2 might be the D (6 bases). CDR3 length: 15 residues. Trimming removed 5 bases at V and 5 bases at J, with 15 bases between. CDR3 region: CASSAGRTDTGELFF. CDR3 sequence (DNA): TGTGCCAGCAGTGCGGGACGGACGGATACCGGGGAGCTGTTTTTT.

In this sample, this clonotype turned up a few times. The rearrangement uses TRBV5-1 and TRBJ2-2; 8 bases agree with TRBD1. Germline V gene sequence: CDR1 SGHRS, CDR2 YFSETQ. J gave up 5 bases and V 7 bases, and 7 bases lay outside the gene matches. The CDR3 is 14 residues long. The CDR3 loop reads CASGEQGVTGELFF. The CDR3 region has the DNA TGCGCCAGCGGAGAACAGGGGGTAACCGGGGAGCTGTTTTTT.

This clonotype was seen a few times. The genes are TRBV21-1 and TRBJ1-2; the table calls TRBD1, which could not be checked here. TRBV21-1 is an annotated pseudogene. The CDR3 contains 17 residues. Here the CDR3 DNA reads TGTGCCAGCAGCAACGAGGAGAGGGGGCTCCTACCCGGCGGCTACACCTTC. As protein: CASSNEERGLLPGGYTF.

This clonotype was seen only a few times. V usage is TRBV3-1 and J usage is TRBJ2-7; D gene uncertain. Looked up from germline, CDR1 is LGHDT and CDR2 is YNNKEL (reference sequence). V was trimmed by 4 bases and J by 2 bases, leaving 9 bases between them. The CDR3 length is 13 residues. The CDR3 region has the DNA TGTGCCAGCAGCCCCCCGGCGACCTACGAGCAGTACTTC. As protein: CASSPPATYEQYF.

V is TRBV30 and J is TRBJ2-7; TRBD2 matches 7 bases. This CDR3 is built from 11 residues. The V and J ends lost 3 bases and 6 bases, in that order; junction bases with no gene match: 2. Germline-derived CDR1 and CDR2 are GTSNPN and SVGIG (reference sequence). The CDR3, as DNA: TGTGCCTGGAGGGGAGGGCCCGAGCAGTACTTC. Encoded protein: CAWRGGPEQYF.

The sample holds a few counts of this clonotype. The chain carries TRBV2 and TRBJ2-5; 8 nucleotides line up with TRBD2. The CDR3 consists of 14 residues. Trimming took 8 bases from V and 5 from J; bases not matched to a gene: 10. CDR1 SNHLY and CDR2 FYNNEI come from the germline V gene. The CDR3 coding sequence is TGTGCCAGCCACGCTGGACTAGCTATCGAGACCCAGTACTTC. Protein sequence: CASHAGLAIETQYF.

This clonotype has only a few counts. The genes are TRBV3-1 and TRBJ1-2; D unclear. The CDR3 has 15 residues. CDR1 is LGHDT, CDR2 YNNKEL, per germline (reference sequence). V lost 3 bases to trimming and J lost 5 bases, with 16 bases between them. The CDR3 sequence is CASSHLNSGFYGYTF. In DNA, the CDR3 is TGTGCCAGCAGCCACCTTAACTCCGGCTTTTATGGCTACACCTTC.

The chain combines TRBV7-2 with TRBJ2-1, with 8 bases lining up with TRBD2. The CDR3 covers 15 residues. V shed 4 bases and J 9 bases; nucleotides not matched to a gene: 11. Per germline, CDR1 SGHTA and CDR2 FQGNSA. CDR3 protein: CASSSSVLAGGEQFF. Here the CDR3 DNA reads TGTGCCAGCAGCTCTAGCGTTTTGGCGGGGGGTGAGCAGTTCTTC.

This clonotype turned up a few times. The chain combines TRBV6-1 with TRBJ2-2, with 8 nucleotides matching TRBD2. Per germline, CDR1 MNHNS and CDR2 SASEGT. Unmatched junction bases numbered 7, after V lost 6 bases and J lost 4 bases. This CDR3 is 15 amino acids long. Here the CDR3 DNA reads TGTGCCAGCAGCCTCCGGCGGGGGGTCACCGGGGAGCTGTTTTTT. Encoded protein: CASSLRRGVTGELFF.

This clonotype showed up many times. The chain links TRBV12-3 or TRBV12-4 to TRBJ2-3, with D unresolved. V lost 4 bases, J lost 9 bases, and 11 bases lay in between. The CDR3 runs to 12 residues. The CDR3 bases are TGTGCCAGCAGTTCATCCCAGCGAACGCAGTATTTT. Translation gives CASSSSQRTQYF.

The J gene is TRBJ2-2, the V gene TRBV3-1, with 8 bases identical to TRBD1. Germline-derived CDR1 and CDR2 are LGHDT and YNNKEL (reference sequence). V lost 4 bases and J lost 6; bases outside the gene matches: 16. The CDR3 is made up of 18 amino acids. The CDR3 here is CASSPLLRQGYLPGELFF. CDR3 sequence (DNA): TGTGCCAGCAGCCCTCTACTTAGACAGGGGTACTTACCCGGGGAGCTGTTTTTT.

This clonotype was counted at least ten times. This chain connects TRBV15 to TRBJ2-3; 10 nucleotides align to TRBD2. Germline V gives CDR1 LNHNV, CDR2 YYDKDF (reference sequence). The V segment lost 0 bases and the J segment 6 bases; nucleotides outside the gene matches: 6. This CDR3 contains 16 residues. The DNA of the CDR3 is TGTGCCACCAGCAGAGATTTAGCGGGGGGCGCGGATACGCAGTATTTT. Its translation: CATSRDLAGGADTQYF. The full variable domain, completed using reference TRBV15 and TRBJ2-3, is DAMVIQNPRYQVTQFGKPVTLSCSQTLNHNVMYWYQQKSSQAPKLLFHYYDKDFNNEADTPDNFQSRRPNTSFCFLDIRSPGLGDTAMYLCATSRDLAGGADTQYFGPGTRLTVL.

Worth noting for this clonotype: A junction boundary mismatches the germline segment, possibly from a read error. This sequence joins TRBV30 and TRBJ2-5, with TRBD2 identical over 10 bases. Germline CDR1 GTSNPN, CDR2 SVGIG (reference sequence). The CDR3 contains 16 residues. The CDR3 here is CAWSPYLAGGQATQYF. The CDR3 nucleotides are TGTGCCTGGAGTCCCTACTTAGCGGGGGGTCAAGCGACCCAGTACTTC.

CDR3 sequence: CASSFQGASGSEQFF. As DNA, the CDR3 is TGTGCCAGCAGCTTTCAGGGGGCTAGCGGGAGTGAGCAGTTCTTC. This chain joins TRBV9 and TRBJ2-1; 10 bases are a match to TRBD2. CDR1 SGDLS and CDR2 YYNGEE come from the germline V gene. The V segment lost 4 bases and the J segment 9 bases; nucleotides outside the gene matches: 10. This CDR3 has 15 residues.

This clonotype showed up just a few times. The V call is TRBV2, the J call TRBJ2-5; D may be TRBD2 (6 bases). This CDR3 is built from 13 residues. CDR1 is SNHLY, CDR2 FYNNEI, per germline. V shed 8 bases and J shed 4 bases, with 14 bases lying between them. CDR3: CASVTGVVETQYF. In DNA, the CDR3 is TGTGCCAGCGTTACGGGAGTAGTAGAGACCCAGTACTTC.

The V call is TRBV20-1, the J call TRBJ2-7, with TRBD2 matching over 10 bases. J lost 3 bases, V lost 6 bases, and 5 bases had no gene match. This CDR3 is built from 13 residues. CDR1 and CDR2 from the germline V gene are DFQATT and SNEGSKA (reference sequence). CDR3 in DNA: TGCAGTGCGAATCTAGCGGGGGACTACGAGCAGTACTTC. Translating it yields CSANLAGDYEQYF.

This clonotype was counted only a few times. This rearrangement joins TRBV6-1 to TRBJ2-5; 7 nucleotides agree with TRBD2. V was clipped by 7 bases and J by 0 bases; unmatched bases: 5. The germline V gene encodes CDR1 MNHNS and CDR2 SASEGT. This CDR3 spans 14 amino acids. The CDR3 region has the DNA TGTGCCAGCACCAGGGACTACTACCAAGAGACCCAGTACTTC. Translating it yields CASTRDYYQETQYF.

Ten or more counts support this clonotype. The chain has TRBV9 and TRBJ2-2; D is ambiguous. V lost 0 bases and J 7 bases, leaving 10 bases between the germline ends. CDR3 length: 14 amino acids. Germline V CDR1 and CDR2: SGDLS, YYNGEE. The CDR3 spells CASSVVPAGGELFF. In DNA form, the CDR3 reads TGTGCCAGCAGCGTAGTGCCTGCCGGCGGGGAGCTGTTTTTT.